This T cell receptor (beta chain) comes out of a study of beta chain features in type 1 diabetes. V lost 5 bases and J lost 3; bases outside the gene matches: 5. Germline CDR1 is SGHTA and CDR2 is FQGNSA. This CDR3 is built from 15 residues. Expressed TCRB transcripts were sequenced after all isolated RNA was converted to cDNA. Here immunoSEQ multiplex PCR was the method, and the copy in TCRdb shows in-frame clones only, minus some. The data show over 150,000 clones, with about a tenth seen just once and 0.4% to 0.55% held by the top ten. Regarding this clone: The antigen remains unidentified.

Study-wide points: Moderate but significant shortening of TCRB CDR3s was recorded in all four CD4+ subsets from Type 1 diabetes patients.

The clonotype was recovered from a man aged 25 to 45 with type 1 diabetes. The sample taken for sequencing was central memory CD4+ T cells from blood. The chain recombines TRBV7-2 with TRBJ1-3, with 9 nucleotides matching TRBD1. For the CDR3, the DNA is TGTGCCAGCAGCCCGGGACAGGGTTTTGGAAACACCATATATTTT. Protein product: CASSPGQGFGNTIYF.